These T cell receptor beta chains were read from a single sample in a study of T cells after yellow fever vaccination. TCRdb independently ran MiXCR on the 5' RACE reads; one entry per CDR3 protein. The repertoire has 300,000 to 400,000 distinct CDR3 sequences, about 12% of them found once; the top ten carry about 3%. The sample here was CD4+ T cells sorted from PBMCs, taken 15 days after the yellow fever booster vaccination. The receptors were sampled from a man in his late teens or twenties who received the YFV17D yellow fever vaccine. The CDR3 runs from the conserved cysteine through the conserved F or W. The D gene is left open where the match is weak. A row's size may be missing; if present it is once, few, many or a size class.

D gene	clone size	V gene	J gene	CDR3 DNA	CDR3 protein
NA	few	TRBV9	TRBJ1-1	TGTGCCAGCAGCGTAGCCCCAGTGAACACTGAAGCTTTCTTT	CASSVAPVNTEAFF
NA	few	TRBV5-4	TRBJ2-3	TGTGCCAGCAGCTGGGACGTGCTAAGCACAGATACGCAGTATTTT	CASSWDVLSTDTQYF
NA	few	TRBV18	TRBJ1-1	TGTGCCAGCATCCAGGGGTCCCACACTGAAGCTTTCTTT	CASIQGSHTEAFF
TRBD1	few	TRBV7-2	TRBJ2-1	TGTGCCAGCAGCTTCGGACGAAGCGGGACAGGGGGCGTCTTC	CASSFGRSGTGGVF
TRBD2	NA	TRBV7-2	TRBJ2-7	TGTGCCAGCAGCTTCCGGTATGGTAGCGGGGGACCAGGGTCCTACGAGCAGTACTTC	CASSFRYGSGGPGSYEQYF
TRBD2	many	TRBV7-9	TRBJ2-1	TGTGCCAGCAGCCCTAGCGGGGGGGCGGGTGAGCAGTTCTTC	CASSPSGGAGEQFF
NA	few	TRBV5-1	TRBJ2-7	TGCGCCAGCAGCTTGATACCGGGGTCCTACGAGCAGTACTTC	CASSLIPGSYEQYF
TRBD1	few	TRBV3-1	TRBJ2-7	TGTGCCAGCAGCCAAGGACAGGGCCGTGGATACTTC	CASSQGQGRGYF
TRBD1	few	TRBV5-1	TRBJ2-2	TGCGCCAGCAGCCGCAGACAGGGTGACACCGGGGAGCTGTTTTTT	CASSRRQGDTGELFF
NA	few	TRBV5-1	TRBJ2-1	TGCGCCAGCAGCTTGGCCCGGGGGTCAACCTACAATGAGCAGTTCTTC	CASSLARGSTYNEQFF
NA	many	TRBV9	TRBJ1-2	TGTGCCAGCTCTCGTACGGGGGACGCTAACTATGGCTACACCTTC	CASSRTGDANYGYTF
NA	few	TRBV5-1	TRBJ1-6	TGCGCCAGCAGCCGGGGGGGCTCACCCCTCCACTTT	CASSRGGSPLHF
NA	NA	TRBV5-1	TRBJ2-4	TGCGCCAGCAGGTTGATGGGACACAATCGGAACATTCAGTACTTC	CASRLMGHNRNIQYF
NA	many	TRBV25-1	TRBJ2-2	TGTGCCAGCAGTTGGGCGGCGAACACCGGGGAGCTGTTTTTT	CASSWAANTGELFF
TRBD1	few	TRBV7-3	TRBJ2-2	TGTGCCAGCAGCTACAGGGGTACGAACACCGGGGAGCTGTTTTTT	CASSYRGTNTGELFF
NA	NA	TRBV11-2	TRBJ2-5	TGTGCCAGCAGCCCATCGACAGGGAGGGGGACCCAGTACTTC	CASSPSTGRGTQYF
NA	NA	TRBV9	TRBJ2-7	TGTGCCAGCAGCGTAGTGGGGGGGCAGGTAAGCTCCTACGAGCAGTACTTC	CASSVVGGQVSSYEQYF
NA	NA	TRBV7-2	TRBJ1-5	TGTGCCAGCAGCTTAGAACAGGTAGCCCAGCCCCAGCATTTT	CASSLEQVAQPQHF
TRBD2	many	TRBV11-3	TRBJ2-5	TGTGCCAGCAGCCTTCGGACTAGCGGGGGTCGAGAGACCCAGTACTTC	CASSLRTSGGRETQYF
NA	few	TRBV12-3/TRBV12-4	TRBJ2-2	TGTGCCAGCAGGGGGGAAAACACCGGGGAGCTGTTTTTT	CASRGENTGELFF
NA	NA	TRBV6-2/TRBV6-3	TRBJ2-5	TGTGCCAGCAGTTACCTAGGGGGGGAGACCCAGTACTTC	CASSYLGGETQYF
TRBD2	few	TRBV20-1	TRBJ2-1	TGCAGTGCTCCGAGGGCTAGCGGGGGGGGTGAGCAGTTCTTC	CSAPRASGGGEQFF
NA	NA	TRBV18	TRBJ2-5	TGTGCCAGCTCACGGGATCCACGGGAGACCCAGTACTTC	CASSRDPRETQYF
TRBD1	many	TRBV4-1	TRBJ2-5	TGCGCCAGCAGCCAAGGGGGGACAGGGGATAGGACCCAGTACTTC	CASSQGGTGDRTQYF
NA	NA	TRBV4-1	TRBJ2-5	TGCGCCAGCAGCCAAGTGGGGCTTAACCAAGAGACCCAGTACTTC	CASSQVGLNQETQYF
TRBD1	NA	TRBV28	TRBJ1-2	TGTGCCAGCAGTGCTCCCGGGGACAGGGAGAACTATGGCTACACCTTC	CASSAPGDRENYGYTF
NA	NA	TRBV12-3/TRBV12-4	TRBJ1-5	TGTGCCAGCACCCCTTCGGGGGGCCGAAGCAATCAGCCCCAGCATTTT	CASTPSGGRSNQPQHF
TRBD2	NA	TRBV7-9	TRBJ2-5	TGTGCCAGCAGCTTAGAAGCGGGGGCTCGGAAGACCCAGTACTTC	CASSLEAGARKTQYF
NA	NA	TRBV20-1	TRBJ1-1	TGCAGTGCTGGGAAGGGGGGGGACACTGAAGCTTTCTTT	CSAGKGGDTEAFF
NA	few	TRBV11-2	TRBJ2-3	TGTGCCAGCAGTTCCTATACTAGGGGGAGGGATACGCAGTATTTT	CASSSYTRGRDTQYF
TRBD1	once	TRBV12-3/TRBV12-4	TRBJ1-5	TGTGCCAGCAGACCTCGGGACAGGGAGCGTCAGCCCCAGCATTTT	CASRPRDRERQPQHF
TRBD1	NA	TRBV11-3	TRBJ2-2	TGTGCCAGCAGCTTGGGACAGGGTAGCTTCTCCGGCACCGGGGAGCTGTTTTTT	CASSLGQGSFSGTGELFF
NA	NA	TRBV6-2/TRBV6-3	TRBJ2-5	TGTGCCAGTCTGGCAGCTCAAGAGACCCAGTACTTC	CASLAAQETQYF
NA	NA	TRBV7-9	TRBJ1-1	TGTGCCAGCAGCTTGAGGGGGGACTACACTGAAGCTTTCTTT	CASSLRGDYTEAFF
NA	few	TRBV19	TRBJ1-1	TGTGCCAGTAGCACCACCGAGAGCACTGAAGCTTTCTTT	CASSTTESTEAFF
TRBD2	NA	TRBV2	TRBJ2-3	TGTGCCAGCAGGGCTAGCGGGACTAGCACAGATACGCAGTATTTT	CASRASGTSTDTQYF
NA	few	TRBV6-5	TRBJ2-7	TGTGCCAGCAGTTACTCTTCCGCCTTCTCCTACGAGCAGTACTTC	CASSYSSAFSYEQYF
NA	NA	TRBV24-1	TRBJ2-3	TGTGCCACCAGTGATTTGCGTAGCACAGATACGCAGTATTTT	CATSDLRSTDTQYF
TRBD1	few	TRBV10-3	TRBJ1-2	TGTGCCGTCCAAGCCGGGACAGTTAATGGCTACACCTTC	CAVQAGTVNGYTF